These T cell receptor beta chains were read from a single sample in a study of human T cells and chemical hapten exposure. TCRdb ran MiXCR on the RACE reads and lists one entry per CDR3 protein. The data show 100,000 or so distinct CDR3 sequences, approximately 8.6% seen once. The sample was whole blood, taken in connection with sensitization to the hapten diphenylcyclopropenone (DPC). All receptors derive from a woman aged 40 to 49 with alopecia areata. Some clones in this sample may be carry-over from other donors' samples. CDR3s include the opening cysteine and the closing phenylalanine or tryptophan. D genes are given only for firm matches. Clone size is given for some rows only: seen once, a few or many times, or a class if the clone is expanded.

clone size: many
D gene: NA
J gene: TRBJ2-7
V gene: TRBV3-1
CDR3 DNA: TGTGCCAGCAGCCAAGTAAGGGTTACTTACGAGCAGTACTTC
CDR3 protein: CASSQVRVTYEQYF

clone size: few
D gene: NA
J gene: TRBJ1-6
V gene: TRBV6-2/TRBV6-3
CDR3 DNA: TGTGCCAGCAGTTACTCGATAACGAGCTCCTATAATTCACCCCTCCACTTT
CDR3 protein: CASSYSITSSYNSPLHF

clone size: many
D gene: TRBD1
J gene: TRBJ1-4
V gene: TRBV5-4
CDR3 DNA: TGTGCCAGCAGCCCCGCACAGGGGGTGGCTAATGAAAAACTGTTTTTT
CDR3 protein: CASSPAQGVANEKLFF

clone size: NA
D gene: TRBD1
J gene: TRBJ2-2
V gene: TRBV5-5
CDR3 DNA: TGTGCCAGCAGCTCCACCCCCCGGACAGGCAGCACCGGGGAGCTGTTTTTT
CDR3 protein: CASSSTPRTGSTGELFF

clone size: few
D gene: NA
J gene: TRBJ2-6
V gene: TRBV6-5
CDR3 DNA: TGTGCCAGCAGTTACTCGGGCAGCTCTGGGGCCAACGTCCTGACTTTC
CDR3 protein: CASSYSGSSGANVLTF

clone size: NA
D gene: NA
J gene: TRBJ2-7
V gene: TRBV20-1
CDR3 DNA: TGCAGTGCTCCGGCCACTACCACCTACGAGCAGTACTTC
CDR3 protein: CSAPATTTYEQYF

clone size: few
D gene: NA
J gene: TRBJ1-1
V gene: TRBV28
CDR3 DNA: TGTGCCAGCAGACCGGGAGGGGCAGGGTTTAACACTGAAGCTTTCTTT
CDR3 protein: CASRPGGAGFNTEAFF

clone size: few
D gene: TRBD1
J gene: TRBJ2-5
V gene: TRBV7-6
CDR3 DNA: TGTGCCAGCAGCGGACGGACAGGACTGTCCCAAGAGACCCAGTACTTC
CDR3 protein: CASSGRTGLSQETQYF

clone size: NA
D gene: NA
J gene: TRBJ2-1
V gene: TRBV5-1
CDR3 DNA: TGCGCCAGCAGCTCCGGGACTTACAATGAGCAGTTCTTC
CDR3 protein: CASSSGTYNEQFF

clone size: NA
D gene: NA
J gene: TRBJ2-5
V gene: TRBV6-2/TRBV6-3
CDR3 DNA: TGTGCCAGCAGTTACGAAGCAGGAACTCAAGAGACCCAGTACTTC
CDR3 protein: CASSYEAGTQETQYF

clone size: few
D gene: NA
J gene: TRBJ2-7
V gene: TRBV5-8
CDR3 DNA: TGTGCCAGCAGCTTTACAGGCAGGCAGTACTTC
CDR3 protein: CASSFTGRQYF

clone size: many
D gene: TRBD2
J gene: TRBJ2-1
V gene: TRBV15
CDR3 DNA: TGTGCCACCAGCAGAGCGGGCGGGAGGAGCAATGAGCAGTTCTTC
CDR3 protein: CATSRAGGRSNEQFF

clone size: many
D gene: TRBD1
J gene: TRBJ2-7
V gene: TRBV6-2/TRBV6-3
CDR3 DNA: TGTGCCAGCAGTGGGACAGGGGACTACGAGCAGTACTTC
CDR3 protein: CASSGTGDYEQYF

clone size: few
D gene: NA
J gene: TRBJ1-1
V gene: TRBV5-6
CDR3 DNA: TGTGCCAGCAGGCCGCCGGGAGCGCTCGGCACTGAAGCTTTCTTT
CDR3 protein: CASRPPGALGTEAFF

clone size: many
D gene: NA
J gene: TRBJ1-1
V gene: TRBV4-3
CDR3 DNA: TGCGCCAGCACCCCACAGACAGGACCCAGGGCCAGTGAGGCTTTCTTT
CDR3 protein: CASTPQTGPRASEAFF

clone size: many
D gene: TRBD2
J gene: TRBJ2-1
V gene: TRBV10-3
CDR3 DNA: TGTGCCATCAGTATGTTAGCGGGAGGGTCCTACTCCTACAATGAGCAGTTCTTC
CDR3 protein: CAISMLAGGSYSYNEQFF

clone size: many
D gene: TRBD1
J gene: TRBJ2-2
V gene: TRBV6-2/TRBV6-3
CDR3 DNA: TGTGCCAGCAGCCGGGACAGAGGGACCGGGGAGCTGTTTTTT
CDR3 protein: CASSRDRGTGELFF

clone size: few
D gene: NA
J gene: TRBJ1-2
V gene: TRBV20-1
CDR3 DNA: TGCAGTGCTACCCGCACAGGGCCTCACAGCTATGGCTACACCTTC
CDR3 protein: CSATRTGPHSYGYTF

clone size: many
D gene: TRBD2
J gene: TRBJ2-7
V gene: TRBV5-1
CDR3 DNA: TGCGCCAGCAGCCCTAGCGGGGGTGCCTACGAGCAGTACTTC
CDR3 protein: CASSPSGGAYEQYF

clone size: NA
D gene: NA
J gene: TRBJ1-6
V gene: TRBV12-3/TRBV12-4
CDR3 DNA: TGTGCCAGCAGTTTAAGGGGTGGCTCACCCCTCCACTTT
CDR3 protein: CASSLRGGSPLHF

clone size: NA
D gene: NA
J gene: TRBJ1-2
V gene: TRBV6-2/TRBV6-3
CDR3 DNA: TGTGCCAGCAGTTATGGCCTCCTTTATGGCTACACCTTC
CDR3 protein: CASSYGLLYGYTF

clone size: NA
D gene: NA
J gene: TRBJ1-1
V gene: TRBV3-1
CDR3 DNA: TGTGCCAGCAGCCAAGGGCCAGCGAGCACTGAAGCTTTCTTT
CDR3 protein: CASSQGPASTEAFF

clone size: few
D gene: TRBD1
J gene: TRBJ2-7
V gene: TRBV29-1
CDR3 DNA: TGCAGCGTCGGGGACAGGGCTTACGAGCAGTACTTC
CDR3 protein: CSVGDRAYEQYF

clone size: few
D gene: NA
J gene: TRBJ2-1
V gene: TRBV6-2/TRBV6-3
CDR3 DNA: TGTGCCAGCAGTTACTCGGGCCTCAATGAGCAGTTCTTC
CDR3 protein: CASSYSGLNEQFF

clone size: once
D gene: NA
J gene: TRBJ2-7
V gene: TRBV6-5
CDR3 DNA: TGTGCCAGCAGTACTTCAGGGATGGTTGGCGAGCAGTACTTC
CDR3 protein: CASSTSGMVGEQYF

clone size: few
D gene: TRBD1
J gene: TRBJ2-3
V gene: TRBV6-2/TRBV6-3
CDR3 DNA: TGTGCCAGCAGTTACCCCAGGGGGCGAGGCACAGATACGCAGTATTTT
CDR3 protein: CASSYPRGRGTDTQYF

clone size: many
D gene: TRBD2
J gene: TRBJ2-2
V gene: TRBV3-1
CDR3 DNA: TGTGCCAGCAGCCAAGCGATGCGACTAGCGGGAGATTCCGGGGAGCTGTTTTTT
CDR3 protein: CASSQAMRLAGDSGELFF

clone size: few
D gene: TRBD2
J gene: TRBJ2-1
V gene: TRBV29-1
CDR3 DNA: TGCAGCGGGACTAGCGGGAGCAAAAATGAGCAGTTCTTC
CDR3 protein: CSGTSGSKNEQFF

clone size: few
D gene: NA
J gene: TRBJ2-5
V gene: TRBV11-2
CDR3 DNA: TGTGCCAGCAGCTTAATGGGTTCACAAGAGACCCAGTACTTC
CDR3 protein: CASSLMGSQETQYF

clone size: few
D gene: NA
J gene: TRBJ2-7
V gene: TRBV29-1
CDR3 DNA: TGCAGCGTAGCCGATGGGGACTACGAGCAGTACTTC
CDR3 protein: CSVADGDYEQYF

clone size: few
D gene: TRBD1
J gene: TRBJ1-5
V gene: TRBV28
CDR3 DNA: TGTGCCAGCAGCCAATTCGGACAGGGTGGCCAGCCCCAGCATTTT
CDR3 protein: CASSQFGQGGQPQHF

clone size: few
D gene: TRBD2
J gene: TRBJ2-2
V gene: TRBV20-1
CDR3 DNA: TGCAGTGGTAAATACGGACTAGCGGGAAGCCGCGCCGGGGAGCTGTTTTTT
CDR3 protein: CSGKYGLAGSRAGELFF

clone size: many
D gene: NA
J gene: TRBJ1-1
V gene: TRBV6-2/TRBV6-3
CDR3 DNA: TGTGCCAGCCGTGACCTTCAAGGATCGAACACTGAAGCTTTCTTT
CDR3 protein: CASRDLQGSNTEAFF

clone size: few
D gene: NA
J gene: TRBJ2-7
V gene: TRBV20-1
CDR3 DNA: TGCAGTGCTCCACCGATCGGGCAAGACACCTACGAGCAGTACTTC
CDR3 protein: CSAPPIGQDTYEQYF

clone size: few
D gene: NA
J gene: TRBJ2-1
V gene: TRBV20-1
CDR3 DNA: TGCAGTGCTAGTGAGCAGCGAGACAATGAGCAGTTCTTC
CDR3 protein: CSASEQRDNEQFF

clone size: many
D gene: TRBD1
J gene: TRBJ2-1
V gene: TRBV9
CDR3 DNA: TGTGCCAGCAGCCTTTTGAGACCGGGACAGGGTTACAATGAGCAGTTCTTC
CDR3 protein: CASSLLRPGQGYNEQFF

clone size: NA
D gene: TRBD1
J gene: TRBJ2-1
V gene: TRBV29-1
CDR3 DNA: TGCAGCACGGACAGGGCGGAGTTCTTC
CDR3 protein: CSTDRAEFF

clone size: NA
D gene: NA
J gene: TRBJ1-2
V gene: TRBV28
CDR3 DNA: TGTGCCAGCACGCCCCCAGGGATGGGCTACACCTTC
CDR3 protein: CASTPPGMGYTF

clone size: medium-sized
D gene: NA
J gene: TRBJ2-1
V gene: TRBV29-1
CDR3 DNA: TGCAGCGTTGCCAGCGGTGGTGAGCAGTTCTTC
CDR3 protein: CSVASGGEQFF

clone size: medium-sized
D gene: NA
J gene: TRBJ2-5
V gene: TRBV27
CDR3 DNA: TGTGCCAGCAGGACAGGACAGACCCAGTACTTC
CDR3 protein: CASRTGQTQYF

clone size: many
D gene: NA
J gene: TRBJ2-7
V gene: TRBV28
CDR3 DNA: TGTGCCAGCAGCTTATCGGGAGAGCAGTACTTC
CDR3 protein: CASSLSGEQYF

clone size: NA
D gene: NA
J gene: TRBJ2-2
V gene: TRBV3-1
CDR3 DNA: TGTGCCAGCAGCCAGGGGACGCACGCCGGGGAGCTGTTTTTT
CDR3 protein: CASSQGTHAGELFF

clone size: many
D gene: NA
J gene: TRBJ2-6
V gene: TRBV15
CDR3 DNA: TGTGCCACCAGCAGAACAGACTCTGGGGCCAACGTCCTGACTTTC
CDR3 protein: CATSRTDSGANVLTF